These 8 T cell receptor beta chains came from one sample sequenced in a study of blood T cell repertoires in COVID-19. The data were produced by immunoSEQ multiplex PCR, yet TCRdb's version contains in-frame clones alone and is incomplete. The sample has fewer than 200,000 clones, approximately 84% seen once. The sample was PBMCs or T cells enriched from blood (not recorded which). These receptors were obtained from a man aged 50 to 60 who had recovered from COVID-19.

The chain combines TRBV6-6 with TRBJ2-7; maybe TRBD1 (6 bases). This CDR3 has 15 amino acids. V dropped 6 bases and J dropped 2 bases, with 17 bases sitting between them. CDR1 is MNHNY and CDR2 is SVGAGI in the germline V gene (reference sequence). DNA of the CDR3: TGTGCCAGCAGAACCGGACAGACCAACGCCTACGAGCAGTACTTC. Amino acids: CASRTGQTNAYEQYF.

The chain recombines TRBV19 with TRBJ2-1; TRBD1 agrees at 9 bases. V was clipped by 8 bases and J by 10 bases; unmatched bases: 15. Germline CDR1 is LNHDA and CDR2 is SQIVND (reference sequence). CDR3 length: 15 residues. The CDR3 DNA sequence: TGTGCCAGTCGGCGACAGGGGGACCCCGTTGCGGAGCAGTTCTTC. It encodes CASRRQGDPVAEQFF.

Points on this clone: Additional DNA sequences in this sample encode the identical CDR3. V usage is TRBV19 and J usage is TRBJ2-7, with TRBD1 identical over 7 bases. This CDR3 contains 13 residues. CDR1 is LNHDA and CDR2 is SQIVND in the germline V gene (reference sequence). The J segment lost 3 bases and the V segment lost 1 base, leaving 0 bases of the junction unmatched. The CDR3 is CASSIGQGYEQYF. DNA for the CDR3: TGTGCCAGTAGTATAGGACAGGGCTACGAGCAGTACTTC.

This clone came up a few times. This same CDR3 is encoded by further DNA sequences in the sample. The gene calls are TRBV7-9 and TRBJ2-7; 8 bases align to TRBD1. This CDR3 comprises 15 residues. Germline V CDR1 and CDR2: SEHNR, FQNEAQ (reference sequence). With 1 base clipped from V and 3 bases from J, the junction kept 5 bases outside the gene matches. As DNA, the CDR3 is TGTGCCAGCAGCTTAGGAGACAGGGGCCGCTACGAGCAGTACTTC. This gives the protein CASSLGDRGRYEQYF.

The chain couples TRBV15 to TRBJ2-7; D may be TRBD1 (6 bases). The V end lost 2 bases, the J end lost 0 bases, and 11 bases lay between the germline ends. CDR1 LNHNV and CDR2 YYDKDF come from the germline V gene (reference sequence). The CDR3 loop spans 15 amino acids. For the CDR3, the DNA is TGTGCCACCAGCAGACAGGGGTCCTTCTCCTACGAGCAGTACTTC. As protein: CATSRQGSFSYEQYF.

V gene TRBV6-4 combines with J gene TRBJ1-2, with a tentative D call TRBD1 (5 bases). This CDR3 is 20 amino acids long. V shed 4 bases and J shed 0 bases, with 27 bases lying between them. Germline CDR1 reads MRHNA; CDR2 reads SNTAGT. In DNA form, the CDR3 reads TGTGCCAGCAGTGCCAACGGTCGGGGGAGGTATGTTCCCTCTAACTATGGCTACACCTTC. Protein product: CASSANGRGRYVPSNYGYTF.

The chain is built from TRBV5-4 and TRBJ1-1; a weak D match, TRBD1 (6 bases). Trimming cost V 4 bases and J 4 bases, with 14 bases left between them. Germline-derived CDR1 and CDR2 are SGHNT and YYREEE (reference sequence). The CDR3 length is 14 residues. The CDR3 reads CASSIGQPTTEAFF. CDR3 in DNA: TGTGCCAGCAGCATCGGACAGCCTACCACTGAAGCTTTCTTT.

This chain joins TRBV30 and TRBJ1-4, with D possibly matching TRBD1 (6 bases). Germline values: CDR1 GTSNPN, CDR2 SVGIG (reference sequence). V lost 2 bases and J lost 7, with 17 bases in between. This CDR3 spans 15 amino acids. This CDR3 is CAWSRPDGGREKLFF. DNA for the CDR3: TGTGCCTGGAGTCGCCCCGATGGGGGCCGTGAAAAACTGTTTTTT.